The sequence of this TCR beta chain was determined in a study of T cells in localized non-small cell lung cancer. Findings of the study overall: Among the tissues sampled, uninvolved adjacent lung had the highest T cell clonality, above tumor. Within adjacent lung there appeared a median around 57 of the top 100 tumor clones. Longer overall survival associated with higher blood T cell density; shorter survival with higher adjacent-lung clonality. Because only a single region of the tumor was sequenced, heterogeneity remains possible.

About this clone: Its specificity is not known.

Measured with immunoSEQ multiplex PCR; TCRdb has only the in-frame clones, and not every one. Found here are 50,000 to 60,000 clones, about 88% of them singletons; the top ten hold less than 20%. The V gene's germline CDR1 is SEHNR and CDR2 FQNEAQ (reference sequence). Trimming removed 5 bases at V and 4 bases at J, with 18 bases between. The CDR3 is 16 amino acids. The TCR sequence derives from a female donor with stage II lung adenocarcinoma. Sequences were derived from PBMCs, sampled before any cancer treatment. The rearrangement links TRBV7-9 to TRBJ2-1; a weak D match, TRBD1 (7 bases). The CDR3 protein is CASSLLWGDSYNEQFF. CDR3 nucleotides: TGTGCCAGCAGCCTCCTTTGGGGGGACAGTTACAATGAGCAGTTCTTC.